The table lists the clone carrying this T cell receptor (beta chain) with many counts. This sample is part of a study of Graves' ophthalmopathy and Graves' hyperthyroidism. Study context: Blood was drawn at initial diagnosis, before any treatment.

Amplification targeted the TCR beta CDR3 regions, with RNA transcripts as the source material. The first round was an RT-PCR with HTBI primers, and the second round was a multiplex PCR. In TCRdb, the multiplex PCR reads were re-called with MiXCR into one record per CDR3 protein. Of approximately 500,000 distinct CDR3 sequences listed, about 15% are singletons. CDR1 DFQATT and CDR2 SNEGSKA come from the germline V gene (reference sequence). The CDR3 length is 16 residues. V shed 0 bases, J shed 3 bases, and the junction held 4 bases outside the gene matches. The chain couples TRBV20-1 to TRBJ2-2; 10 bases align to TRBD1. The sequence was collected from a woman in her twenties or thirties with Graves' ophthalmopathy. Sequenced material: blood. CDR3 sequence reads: CSAREPTGGYTGELFF. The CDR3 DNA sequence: TGCAGTGCTAGAGAACCGACAGGGGGCTACACCGGGGAGCTGTTTTTT.